Each of the 20 T cell receptor beta chains below was sequenced from the same sample in a study of shared clonotypes between healthy human individuals. Here immunoSEQ multiplex PCR was the method, and the copy in TCRdb shows in-frame clones only, minus some. The data contain hundreds of thousands of clones, around four fifths of them seen just once; the ten biggest clones take up 1.5% to 2%. The sample was memory CD4+ T cells sorted from blood. The subset here: CD45RA-negative fraction. The receptors come from a woman in her 30s in good health.

This chain connects TRBV9 to TRBJ2-2; TRBD2 matches 10 bases. This CDR3 spans 18 amino acids. The V and J ends lost 0 bases and 3 bases, in that order; junction bases with no gene match: 8. From germline, CDR1 is SGDLS and CDR2 YYNGEE. The DNA for the CDR3 is TGTGCCAGCAGCGTAGGGGGTCTAGCGGGAGTCTACACCGGGGAGCTGTTTTTT. This gives the protein CASSVGGLAGVYTGELFF. The variable domain in full, with the rest retrieved from reference TRBV9 and TRBJ2-2, is DSGVTQTPKHLITATGQRVTLRCSPRSGDLSVYWYQQSLDQGLQFLIQYYNGEERAKGNILERFSAQQFPDLHSELNLSSLELGDSALYFCASSVGGLAGVYTGELFFGEGSRLTVL.

This clone was seen a single time. The chain combines TRBV11-3 with TRBJ2-2; D could derive from TRBD1 or TRBD2 (6 bases each). Trimming took off 0 bases at V and 4 bases at J, with 9 bases between the two ends. The CDR3 runs 15 residues. Germline assignment: CDR1 SGHNT and CDR2 YENEEA. The CDR3 loop reads CASSLDGGPTGELFF. CDR3 in DNA: TGTGCCAGCAGCTTAGATGGGGGGCCCACCGGGGAGCTGTTTTTT.

This clone was seen only once. The chain is built from TRBV7-9 and TRBJ1-2, with 10 bases matching TRBD1. The length of the CDR3 is 13 residues. The V segment lost 5 bases and the J segment 6 bases; nucleotides outside the gene matches: 3. Germline V gives CDR1 SEHNR, CDR2 FQNEAQ (reference sequence). The CDR3, as DNA: TGTGCCAGCAGCATTGGGACAGGGGATGGCTACACCTTC. Protein product: CASSIGTGDGYTF.

The gene calls are TRBV5-1 and TRBJ2-1; 9 bases are a match to TRBD2. The CDR3 has 14 residues. Germline V lookup: CDR1 SGHRS, CDR2 YFSETQ. The CDR3 nucleotides read TGCGCTACAACCGGGCTAGCGGGAAACAATGAGCAGTTCTTC. It encodes CATTGLAGNNEQFF.

The rearrangement links TRBV10-3 to TRBJ2-2; 8 nucleotides line up with TRBD2. V lost 0 bases and J lost 0; bases outside the gene matches: 9. CDR3 length: 19 amino acids. Germline assignment: CDR1 ENHRY and CDR2 SYGVKD. In DNA, the CDR3 is TGTGCCATCAGTGAGTCGAGTATGACTAGCGCCGCGAACACCGGGGAGCTGTTTTTT. This codes for CAISESSMTSAANTGELFF.

This sequence joins TRBV29-1 and TRBJ2-7, with TRBD1 identical over 9 bases. V was pared by 6 bases and J by 0 bases, with 6 bases of the junction left unmatched. Germline V gene data show CDR1 as SQVTM and CDR2 as ANQGSEA. This CDR3 contains 14 residues. CDR3 loop: CSVCRDRASYEQYF. The CDR3 nucleotides read TGCAGCGTATGCCGGGACAGGGCCTCCTACGAGCAGTACTTC.

This clone was found a few times. The chain links TRBV2 to TRBJ2-3, with TRBD2 matching 7 bases. The CDR3 loop spans 13 amino acids. The V and J ends lost 5 bases and 6 bases, in that order; junction bases with no gene match: 5. The germline V gene encodes CDR1 SNHLY and CDR2 FYNNEI. DNA for the CDR3: TGTGCCAGCAGTTCACTGGGGGGGGATACGCAGTATTTT. It codes for CASSSLGGDTQYF. The full variable domain, in which reference TRBV2 and TRBJ2-3 provide the parts outside the CDR3, is EPEVTQTPSHQVTQMGQEVILRCVPISNHLYFYWYRQILGQKVEFLVSFYNNEISEKSEIFDDQFSVERPDGSNFTLKIRSTKLEDSAMYFCASSSLGGDTQYFGPGTRLTVL.

The V gene is TRBV5-1, the J gene TRBJ2-1, with TRBD2 identical over 8 bases. The CDR3 sequence is 15 residues long. The V gene's germline CDR1 is SGHRS and CDR2 YFSETQ. The junction had 6 bases not matched to a gene; V was cut back by 3 bases and J by 4 bases. CDR3 region: CASSSREGGYNEQFF. The DNA for the CDR3 is TGCGCCAGCAGCTCACGGGAGGGCGGTTACAATGAGCAGTTCTTC.

This chain uses TRBV28 with TRBJ1-2, with D tentatively TRBD1 (6 bases). From germline, CDR1 is MDHEN and CDR2 SYDVKM. The V end was cut by 3 bases, the J end by 2 bases, with 10 bases between. This CDR3 has 14 amino acids. The CDR3 sequence: CASSFLDRNYGYTF. The CDR3 region has the DNA TGTGCCAGCAGTTTCCTCGACAGGAACTATGGCTACACCTTC.

In this sample, this clone turned up once. The V and J genes are TRBV4-1 and TRBJ2-6; 7 bases align to TRBD1. Trimming at V came to 4 bases and at J to 0 bases, leaving 6 bases not matched to a gene. Germline CDR1 MGHRA, CDR2 YSYEKL. The CDR3 contains 17 residues. DNA of the CDR3: TGCGCCAGCAGCCGCCGGGACAGAACCTCTGGGGCCAACGTCCTGACTTTC. Residues: CASSRRDRTSGANVLTF.

The V and J genes are TRBV27 and TRBJ2-3, with a possible D match to TRBD2 (6 bases). The germline gives CDR1 MNHEY, CDR2 SMNVEV (reference sequence). The CDR3 runs to 14 residues. The V end lost 5 bases, the J end lost 0 bases, and 9 bases lay between the germline ends. CDR3 coding DNA: TGTGCCAGCAGTGGTGGGACTAGCACAGATACGCAGTATTTT. Translated: CASSGGTSTDTQYF.

The V and J genes are TRBV7-8 and TRBJ2-7; 10 bases agree with TRBD2. J lost 2 bases, V lost 6 bases, and 10 bases had no gene match. The CDR3 loop spans 16 amino acids. CDR1 and CDR2 (germline): SGHVS, FQNEAQ. The CDR3 here is CASSIYWTSGTYEQYF. The CDR3 DNA sequence: TGTGCCAGCAGTATCTACTGGACTAGCGGTACCTACGAGCAGTACTTC. The whole variable domain, remainder taken from reference TRBV7-8 and TRBJ2-7, is GAGVSQSPRYKVAKRGQDVALRCDPISGHVSLFWYQQALGQGPEFLTYFQNEAQLDKSGLPSDRFFAERPEGSVSTLKIQRTQQEDSAVYLCASSIYWTSGTYEQYFGPGTRLTVT.

The CDR3 DNA reads as TGCGCCAGCAGCTTTGCCGGACAAGGTAGTGGCTACACCTTC. Translated, it gives CASSFAGQGSGYTF. This chain joins TRBV5-1 and TRBJ1-2; D is possibly TRBD1 (5 bases). Trimming removed 2 bases at V and 7 bases at J, with 15 bases between. The CDR3 runs 14 residues. Per the germline V gene, CDR1 is SGHRS and CDR2 is YFSETQ.

The gene calls are TRBV9 and TRBJ1-5; D is ambiguous. Trimming took off 4 bases at V and 7 bases at J, with 12 bases between the two ends. In germline, CDR1 is SGDLS, CDR2 YYNGEE. This CDR3 comprises 13 residues. CDR3 coding DNA: TGTGCCAGCAGCCCGCTGCCGGGGCAGCCCCAGCATTTT. This encodes CASSPLPGQPQHF. The whole variable domain, filled in from reference TRBV9 and TRBJ1-5, reads DSGVTQTPKHLITATGQRVTLRCSPRSGDLSVYWYQQSLDQGLQFLIQYYNGEERAKGNILERFSAQQFPDLHSELNLSSLELGDSALYFCASSPLPGQPQHFGDGTRLSIL.

CDR3 nucleotides: TGCGCCAGCAGCACGACCGGGACTAGCGGCAATGAGCAGTTCTTC. The encoded protein is CASSTTGTSGNEQFF. This sequence joins TRBV5-1 and TRBJ2-1, with 11 bases lining up with TRBD2. Germline values: CDR1 SGHRS, CDR2 YFSETQ. Unmatched junction bases numbered 6, after V lost 4 bases and J lost 6 bases. The CDR3 runs to 15 residues. The whole variable domain, remainder taken from reference TRBV5-1 and TRBJ2-1, is KAGVTQTPRYLIKTRGQQVTLSCSPISGHRSVSWYQQTPGQGLQFLFEYFSETQRNKGNFPGRFSGRQFSNSRSEMNVSTLELGDSALYLCASSTTGTSGNEQFFGPGTRLTVL.

This clone was counted only a few times. This could be a read error, since a much larger clone is one nucleotide away. This chain uses TRBV6-1 with TRBJ1-1; 7 bases are shared with TRBD1. Germline CDR1 and CDR2: MNHNS and SASEGT. The CDR3 loop spans 13 amino acids. With V trimmed by 6 bases and J by 0 bases, 1 base remained unmatched. The DNA of the CDR3 is TGTGCCAGCAGGGGACAGATGAACACTGAAGCTTTCTTT. Amino acid sequence: CASRGQMNTEAFF.

The chain employs TRBV4-1 and TRBJ2-7, with 10 bases aligning to TRBD2. CDR1 MGHRA and CDR2 YSYEKL come from the germline V gene. The CDR3 loop spans 15 amino acids. V was clipped by 2 bases and J by 4 bases; unmatched bases: 5. The CDR3 is CASSQLAGVKYEQYF. CDR3 nucleotides: TGCGCCAGCAGCCAACTAGCGGGAGTTAAGTACGAGCAGTACTTC.

This chain uses TRBV5-1 with TRBJ1-1; tentative D call: TRBD1 (5 bases). In germline, CDR1 is SGHRS, CDR2 YFSETQ. With 4 bases removed from V and 5 bases from J, the gap between germline ends came to 21 bases. The CDR3 is 16 amino acids. Written as DNA, the CDR3 is TGCGCCAGCAGCGGAATCCGGGACGGCGCTCAGACTGAAGCTTTCTTT. Its translation: CASSGIRDGAQTEAFF.

The gene calls are TRBV19 and TRBJ1-2; a possible D gene is TRBD1 (5 bases). This CDR3 is built from 15 residues. Deletions cut 4 bases from V and 5 bases from J, with 17 bases between. Per germline, CDR1 LNHDA and CDR2 SQIVND (reference sequence). CDR3 bases: TGTGCCAGTAGTAACCGGGACCCTCCCGGATATGGCTACACCTTC. Its protein is CASSNRDPPGYGYTF.

This clone appeared once. J is TRBJ2-7 and V is TRBV30; tentatively, D is TRBD2 (7 bases). Between the trimmed V and J ends, which lost 0 bases and 3 bases, there was a span of 15 bases. Per germline, CDR1 GTSNPN and CDR2 SVGIG (reference sequence). The CDR3 is 15 amino acids. CDR3 region: CAWSVSARGGYEQYF. The CDR3 DNA is TGTGCCTGGAGTGTATCGGCGAGGGGGGGCTACGAGCAGTACTTC.